The T cell receptor beta chain described here comes from a study of cytomegalovirus exposure and HLA in healthy donors. PCR primers comprised 60 Vbeta and 13 Jbeta primers. The data were produced by immunoSEQ multiplex PCR, yet TCRdb's version contains in-frame clones alone and is incomplete. This repertoire shows more than 85,000 clones, 80% to 85% found once; its top ten account for roughly 2%. The CDR3 sequence is 14 residues long. Germline V gene sequence: CDR1 SGHAT, CDR2 FQDESV (reference sequence). The junction had 7 bases not matched to a gene; V was cut back by 5 bases and J by 3 bases. Source material: PBMCs. The rearrangement joins TRBV11-1 to TRBJ2-7, with TRBD2 identical over 7 bases. This sequence originates from a woman aged 25 to 39 in good health and CMV-seronegative. DNA of the CDR3: TGTGCCAGCAGCCGAGAGCGGGACCGCTACGAGCAGTACTTC. Translated, it gives CASSRERDRYEQYF.